This T cell receptor (beta chain) was identified during a study of shared T cell receptors in the human thymus. Repertoires were generated with immunoSEQ multiplex PCR, while TCRdb's copy carries only in-frame clones and drops some. The data show approximately 490,000 clones, with around 82% seen just once and less than 0.015% held by the top ten. The CDR3 totals 16 residues. Trimming at V came to 4 bases and at J to 1 base, leaving 6 bases not matched to a gene. The germline V gene encodes CDR1 SGHNT and CDR2 YENEEA. These data were also reused for a study on human thymus T cells. That study reports: Surgeons resected thymus tissue during corrective heart surgery. It looked as if thymic and blood repertoires used V and J genes in a biased way. Related work showed strongly overlapping thymic repertoires across unrelated individuals.

Material for sequencing was thymocytes. V gene TRBV11-3 combines with J gene TRBJ1-1, with 10 nucleotides matching TRBD1. The receptor comes from a boy in the first two years of life with a congenital heart defect. This chain's CDR3 is CASSSDRGRENTEAFF. Here the CDR3 DNA reads TGTGCCAGCAGCTCCGACAGGGGGCGAGAGAACACTGAAGCTTTCTTT.